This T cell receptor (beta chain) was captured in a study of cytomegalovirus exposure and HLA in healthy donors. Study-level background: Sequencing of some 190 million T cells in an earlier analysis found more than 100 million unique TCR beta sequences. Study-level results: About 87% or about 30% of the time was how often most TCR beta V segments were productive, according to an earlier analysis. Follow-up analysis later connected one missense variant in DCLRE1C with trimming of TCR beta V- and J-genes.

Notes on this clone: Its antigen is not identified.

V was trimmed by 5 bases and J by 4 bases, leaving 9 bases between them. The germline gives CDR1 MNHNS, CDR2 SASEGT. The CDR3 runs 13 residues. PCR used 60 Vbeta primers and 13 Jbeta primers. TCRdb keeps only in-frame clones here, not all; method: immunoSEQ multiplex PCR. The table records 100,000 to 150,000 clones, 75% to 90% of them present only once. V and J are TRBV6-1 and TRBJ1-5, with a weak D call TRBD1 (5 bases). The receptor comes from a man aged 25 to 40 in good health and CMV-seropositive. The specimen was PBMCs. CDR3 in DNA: TGTGCCAGCAGTTCAGGGCGAAATCAGCCCCAGCATTTT. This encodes CASSSGRNQPQHF.